A selection of T cell receptor beta chains follows, all from one sample in a study of blood T cell repertoires in COVID-19. Data came from immunoSEQ multiplex PCR; TCRdb stores just in-frame clones and leaves some out. The sample consists of more than 140,000 clones, about four fifths of them appearing once. The specimen sequenced was peripheral blood. The origin of the receptors is a human donor in a cohort sampled during active COVID-19. Each CDR3 is given with its conserved first and last residue. The D gene is left open where the match is weak.

>NA|TRBV2|TRBJ1-3
CASSEPHSGNTIYF
>NA|TRBV10-3|TRBJ2-2
CAISEPYTGELFF
>NA|TRBV6-5|TRBJ2-2
CASKGTANTGELFF
>NA|TRBV19|TRBJ1-5
CASSIREGSGNQPQHF
>NA|TRBV19|TRBJ1-5
CASSLPAGSNQPQHF
>TRBD2|TRBV28|TRBJ2-1
CASSKNSGRAAEQFF
>TRBD2|TRBV6-5|TRBJ2-1
CASRSGSSYNEQFF
>NA|TRBV28|TRBJ2-3
CASTTAIATDTQYF
>NA|TRBV7-7|TRBJ2-3
CASSPQGGGTDTQYF
>NA|TRBV13|TRBJ2-7
CASSFGAPLEQYF
>TRBD2|TRBV3-1/TRBV3-2|TRBJ2-2
CASSQVAGGPGELFF
>TRBD2|TRBV28|TRBJ2-1
CASSLSTSAGRTNEQFF
>NA|TRBV9|TRBJ1-1
CASSFRGGGGSEAFF
>NA|TRBV5-1|TRBJ2-7
CASRSGVDEQYF
>NA|TRBV9|TRBJ2-2
CASSATTTGELFF
>NA|TRBV19|TRBJ1-2
CASSILGRPYGYTF
>NA|TRBV6-4|TRBJ2-2
CASSREVTVGELFF
>TRBD1|TRBV7-3|TRBJ2-1
CASSSGQGGPPTRFF
>TRBD1|TRBV4-2|TRBJ1-4
CASSQGTGSTNEKLFF
>NA|TRBV11-2|TRBJ1-2
CASSFEGFAYGYTF
>NA|TRBV2|TRBJ2-4
CASSEGPGRIQYF
>TRBD2|TRBV9|TRBJ2-2
CASSRITGGRGTGELFF
>TRBD2|TRBV4-1|TRBJ2-5
CASSPMRGLAGGETQYF
>TRBD2|TRBV15|TRBJ2-1
CATYSGTTNEQFF